This T cell receptor (beta chain) was recovered during a study of beta chain features in type 1 diabetes. Regarding the study as a whole: VDJ junctions from patients with type 1 diabetes contained fewer insertions and more deletions. TCRB CDR3s from Type 1 diabetes patients were moderately but significantly shorter in all four CD4+ subsets.

The whole isolated RNA underwent reverse transcription, so sequencing captured expressed TCRB transcripts. About 3.4 million reads on average were seen across naive, central memory and regulatory T cell samples. Libraries were prepared by immunoSEQ multiplex PCR; TCRdb keeps only in-frame clonotypes and omits some of them. The sample has hundreds of thousands of clones, around 15% seen once. Unmatched junction bases numbered 14, after V lost 4 bases and J lost 8 bases. This CDR3 spans 17 amino acids. Germline CDR1 is SGHNT and CDR2 is YYREEE (reference sequence). This clone was counted only a few times. Its antigen is still unknown.

The chain uses TRBV5-4 and TRBJ2-1, with 11 bases that match TRBD2. The clonotype comes from a man between 18 and 35 years old in good health. The specimen sequenced was naive CD4+ T cells from blood. CDR3 residues: CASSAQPGLAVSDEQFF. In DNA, the CDR3 is TGTGCCAGCAGCGCCCAACCGGGACTAGCGGTTTCCGATGAGCAGTTCTTC. The whole variable domain, remainder taken from reference TRBV5-4 and TRBJ2-1, is ETGVTQSPTHLIKTRGQQVTLRCSSQSGHNTVSWYQQALGQGPQFIFQYYREEENGRGNFPPRFSGLQFPNYSSELNVNALELDDSALYLCASSAQPGLAVSDEQFFGPGTRLTVL.